This TCR beta chain emerged from a study of T cell changes during pregnancy in multiple sclerosis. TCRdb keeps only in-frame clones here, not all; method: immunoSEQ multiplex PCR. The data hold about 59,000 clones, with over 85% observed a single time. The CDR3 has 17 residues. The germline V gene encodes CDR1 KGHSH and CDR2 LQKENI. Deletions cut 3 bases from V and 2 bases from J, with 18 bases between. The V call is TRBV18, the J call TRBJ2-3; tentative D call: TRBD2 (5 bases). This TCR was sampled from a female donor with multiple sclerosis, enrolled in a pregnancy study. Sequencing was performed on CD4+ T cells from peripheral blood mononuclear cells, taken before pregnancy. The CDR3 sequence: CASSPRVQTGVTDTQYF. CDR3 DNA sequence: TGTGCCAGCTCACCCCGCGTTCAAACCGGGGTCACAGATACGCAGTATTTT. The entire variable domain, with the rest obtained from reference TRBV18 and TRBJ2-3, is as follows: NAGVMQNPRHLVRRRGQEARLRCSPMKGHSHVYWYRQLPEEGLKFMVYLQKENIIDESGMPKERFSAEFPKEGPSILRIQQVVRGDSAAYFCASSPRVQTGVTDTQYFGPGTRLTVL.